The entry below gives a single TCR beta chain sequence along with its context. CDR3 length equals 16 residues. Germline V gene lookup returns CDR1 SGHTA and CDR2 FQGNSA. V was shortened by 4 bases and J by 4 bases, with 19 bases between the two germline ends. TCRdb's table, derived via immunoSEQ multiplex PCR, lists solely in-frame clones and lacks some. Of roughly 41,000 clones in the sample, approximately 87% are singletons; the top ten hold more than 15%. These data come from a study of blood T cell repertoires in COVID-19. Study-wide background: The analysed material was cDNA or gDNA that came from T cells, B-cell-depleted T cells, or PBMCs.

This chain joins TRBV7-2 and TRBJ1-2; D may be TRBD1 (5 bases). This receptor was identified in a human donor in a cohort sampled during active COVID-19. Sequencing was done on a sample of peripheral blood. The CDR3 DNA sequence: TGTGCCAGCAGCTCTCTAGACCTCCAGGGTGCCTATGGCTACACCTTC. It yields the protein CASSSLDLQGAYGYTF.